Following are 13 T cell receptor beta chains from one sample sequenced in a study of shared clonotypes between healthy human individuals. Method: immunoSEQ multiplex PCR; TCRdb's copy keeps in-frame clones and lacks some. The table has about 2.4 million clones, roughly 93% seen once. The material sequenced was naive CD4+ T cells from PBMCs. Noted subset: CD45RA+ positively selected. The receptors come from a man aged 18 to 29 in good health. Some clones in this sample may be carry-over from other donors' samples.

Only one count was recorded for this clone. V usage is TRBV7-2 and J usage is TRBJ2-5, with D unclear. Trimming cost V 4 bases and J 2 bases, with 8 bases left between them. CDR1 and CDR2 from the germline V gene are SGHTA and FQGNSA. The length of the CDR3 is 13 residues. CDR3 DNA: TGTGCCAGCAGCTACGGCCCTCAAGAGACCCAGTACTTC. Translation: CASSYGPQETQYF.

The chain carries TRBV5-6 and TRBJ1-5; the D gene is possibly TRBD1 (6 bases). Germline V gene data show CDR1 as SGHDT and CDR2 as YYEEEE. The CDR3 is 15 residues long. V lost 4 bases and J 1 base, leaving 12 bases between the germline ends. The CDR3 spells CASSSRGWSNQPQHF. CDR3 DNA: TGTGCCAGCAGCAGCAGGGGTTGGAGCAATCAGCCCCAGCATTTT. Based on the CDR3 plus reference TRBV5-6 and TRBJ1-5, the full variable domain is DAGVTQSPTHLIKTRGQQVTLRCSPKSGHDTVSWYQQALGQGPQFIFQYYEEEERQRGNFPDRFSGHQFPNYSSELNVNALLLGDSALYLCASSSRGWSNQPQHFGDGTRLSIL.

About this clone: This may be a read error, as it is one base from a much larger clone. Other DNA variants within this sample encode the same CDR3. The J gene is TRBJ1-1, the V gene TRBV7-9, with TRBD1 identical over 9 bases. There are 14 residues in the CDR3. Trimming removed 4 bases from V and 1 base from J; junction bases left unmatched: 1. CDR1 is SEHNR, CDR2 FQNEAQ, per germline (reference sequence). For the CDR3, the DNA is TGTGCCAGCAGCTCGGGACAGGGGAACACTGAAGCTTTCTTT. It is translated as CASSSGQGNTEAFF.

V is TRBV15 and J is TRBJ2-3; 10 nucleotides agree with TRBD2. The germline CDR1 and CDR2 sequences are LNHNV and YYDKDF (reference sequence). Losses at the gene ends were 5 bases for V and 1 base for J; bases not matched to a gene: 6. There are 16 residues in the CDR3. The DNA for the CDR3 is TGTGCCACCAGCGAGGCCCTAGCGGGGGGCACAGATACGCAGTATTTT. It translates to CATSEALAGGTDTQYF.

CDR3 region: CASSPPGLAGREQYF. DNA of the CDR3: TGTGCCAGCAGTCCCCCGGGACTAGCGGGAAGGGAGCAGTACTTC. The chain carries TRBV6-5 and TRBJ2-5, with TRBD2 matching over 13 bases. This CDR3 spans 15 amino acids. V shed 5 bases and J 11 bases; nucleotides not matched to a gene: 11. Per the germline V gene, CDR1 is MNHEY and CDR2 is SVGAGI.

The chain recombines TRBV6-1 with TRBJ2-7; 11 nucleotides match TRBD1. Germline V lookup: CDR1 MNHNS, CDR2 SASEGT. The V segment lost 3 bases and the J segment 7 bases; nucleotides outside the gene matches: 8. The CDR3 totals 15 residues. The CDR3 sequence: CASSDTDRGLGEQYF. As DNA, the CDR3 is TGTGCCAGCAGTGATACGGACAGGGGGCTGGGGGAGCAGTACTTC.

V and J are TRBV18 and TRBJ2-2; no firm D call. The germline gives CDR1 KGHSH, CDR2 LQKENI. The CDR3 sequence is 16 residues long. V was trimmed by 6 bases and J by 5 bases, leaving 19 bases between them. The chain's CDR3 is CASSVEGPPRTGELFF. For the CDR3, the DNA is TGTGCCAGCTCCGTGGAAGGGCCTCCTAGAACCGGGGAGCTGTTTTTT.

The rearrangement links TRBV6-6 to TRBJ1-1; D uncertain. This CDR3 spans 11 amino acids. Deletions cut 2 bases from V and 8 bases from J, with 6 bases between. From germline, CDR1 is MNHNY and CDR2 SVGAGI (reference sequence). CDR3 sequence reads: CASSYGREAFF. The CDR3 nucleotides are TGTGCCAGCAGTTACGGCCGAGAAGCTTTCTTT.

Here the CDR3 reads CASSAIGERGETQYF. The CDR3 DNA is TGTGCCAGCAGCGCCATAGGGGAAAGAGGAGAGACCCAGTACTTC. The genes are TRBV9 and TRBJ2-5, with a possible D match to TRBD1 (5 bases). Looked up from germline, CDR1 is SGDLS and CDR2 is YYNGEE. The CDR3 length is 15 residues. Trimming took off 3 bases at V and 4 bases at J, with 16 bases between the two ends.

The rearrangement uses TRBV6-1 and TRBJ2-3; no clear D. Germline values: CDR1 MNHNS, CDR2 SASEGT. The ends were cut back, 7 bases at V and 4 bases at J, with 12 bases in the middle. CDR3 length: 13 amino acids. CDR3 in amino acids: CASIGWIADTQYF. CDR3 nucleotide sequence: TGTGCCAGCATAGGGTGGATAGCAGATACGCAGTATTTT.

The rearrangement joins TRBV28 to TRBJ2-1; 10 bases agree with TRBD2. There are 17 residues in the CDR3. The germline V gene has CDR1 MDHEN and CDR2 SYDVKM. V was clipped by 1 base and J by 3 bases; unmatched bases: 6. CDR3 sequence reads: CASSLLSSSGSYNEQFF. The DNA of the CDR3 is TGTGCCAGCAGTTTATTGAGTTCTAGCGGGAGCTACAATGAGCAGTTCTTC.

In this sample, this clone turned up once. The chain is built from TRBV5-1 and TRBJ1-1, with 9 bases identical to TRBD1. The CDR3 totals 15 residues. V shed 4 bases, J shed 1 base, and the junction held 5 bases outside the gene matches. In germline, CDR1 is SGHRS, CDR2 YFSETQ. The CDR3 protein is CASSEQTGGNTEAFF. DNA of the CDR3: TGCGCCAGCAGCGAGCAGACAGGGGGGAACACTGAAGCTTTCTTT.

The gene calls are TRBV4-2 and TRBJ1-4; D not certain. V lost 0 bases, J lost 9 bases, and 14 bases lay in between. The CDR3 extends over 15 amino acids. Germline CDR1 and CDR2: LGHNA and YNFKEQ. The DNA of the CDR3 is TGTGCCAGCAGCCAAGATCTTCCCGGGCGTCAAAAACTGTTTTTT. It translates to CASSQDLPGRQKLFF.